Sequencing of this TCR beta chain was carried out in a study of cytomegalovirus exposure and HLA in healthy donors. Method: immunoSEQ multiplex PCR; TCRdb's copy keeps in-frame clones and lacks some. The data show approximately 46,000 clones, approximately 93% seen once. Note on this clone: As yet, its antigen is unknown.

Whole-study results and caveats: In the approximately 130 validation repertoires, about 95% of cluster scores exceeded 0, per a later analysis. The study flagged fewer than 200 TCR beta chains as cytomegalovirus-associated. In vitro testing confirmed a few CMV-associated chains as specific for CMV antigens. A classifier reportedly called cytomegalovirus status with high sensitivity and specificity.

This sequence originates from a woman between 18 and 30 years old in good health and CMV-seronegative. Input material: PBMCs.

The CDR3 DNA follows: TGTGCCAGCAGGGGGTTCGTGGCTAGCGGGGGTTCCGCATCCTACGAGCAGTACTTC. Protein product: CASRGFVASGGSASYEQYF. V is TRBV2 and J is TRBJ2-7; 10 nucleotides match TRBD2. The CDR3 consists of 19 residues. Per the germline V gene, CDR1 is SNHLY and CDR2 is FYNNEI. V lost 6 bases, J lost 1 base, and 18 bases stayed unmatched. The whole variable domain, remainder taken from reference TRBV2 and TRBJ2-7, is EPEVTQTPSHQVTQMGQEVILRCVPISNHLYFYWYRQILGQKVEFLVSFYNNEISEKSEIFDDQFSVERPDGSNFTLKIRSTKLEDSAMYFCASRGFVASGGSASYEQYFGPGTRLTVT.